One and the same sample provided the 23 T cell receptor beta chains below, sequenced in a study of blood T cell repertoires in COVID-19. Sequencing used immunoSEQ multiplex PCR; TCRdb keeps in-frame clones, though not all of them. The top ten hold about 5.4% of the sample, which has hundreds of thousands of clones, more than 70% seen once. Sequencing was carried out using peripheral blood. These receptors were taken from a woman older than 75 with COVID-19, enrolled during active disease.

This chain connects TRBV15 to TRBJ2-2; D might be TRBD1 (5 bases). Trimming removed 6 bases from V and 4 bases from J, with 15 bases in between. This CDR3 has 15 amino acids. Germline V gene sequence: CDR1 LNHNV, CDR2 YYDKDF (reference sequence). CDR3 residues: CATSSFRGATGELFF. CDR3 coding DNA: TGTGCCACCAGTTCCTTTAGGGGTGCCACCGGGGAGCTGTTTTTT.

This sequence joins TRBV6-5 and TRBJ1-2; D is perhaps TRBD1 (6 bases). The CDR3 totals 14 residues. Germline V gene sequence: CDR1 MNHEY, CDR2 SVGAGI. V was trimmed by 0 bases and J by 8 bases, leaving 13 bases between them. In DNA, the CDR3 is TGTGCCAGCAGTTACTCACAGGGTCAAGGGGGCTACACCTTC. Its translation is CASSYSQGQGGYTF.

This chain joins TRBV27 and TRBJ2-3; 11 positions agree with TRBD2. Germline V CDR1 and CDR2: MNHEY, SMNVEV (reference sequence). This CDR3 has 16 amino acids. Unmatched junction bases numbered 14, after V lost 10 bases and J lost 5 bases. CDR3 protein: CATRSSGGTPGDTQYF. The CDR3 nucleotides are TGTGCCACCAGATCTAGCGGGGGGACCCCGGGAGATACGCAGTATTTT.

The chain recombines TRBV2 with TRBJ2-3, with TRBD1 identical over 12 bases. CDR1 is SNHLY and CDR2 is FYNNEI in the germline V gene. The CDR3 totals 14 residues. The V segment lost 6 bases and the J segment 5 bases; nucleotides outside the gene matches: 3. The CDR3 loop reads CASSGTGGLDTQYF. DNA for the CDR3: TGTGCCAGCAGCGGGACAGGGGGCCTAGATACGCAGTATTTT.

The chain combines TRBV5-1 with TRBJ2-2; 7 bases fit TRBD1. Germline CDR1 SGHRS, CDR2 YFSETQ. Trimming at V came to 6 bases and at J to 0 bases, leaving 8 bases not matched to a gene. The CDR3 extends over 16 amino acids. The CDR3 is CASTPTGLANTGELFF. Here the CDR3 DNA reads TGCGCCAGCACCCCGACAGGGCTTGCGAACACCGGGGAGCTGTTTTTT.

The gene calls are TRBV5-1 and TRBJ2-5; 8 bases map to TRBD1. V was clipped by 4 bases and J by 3 bases; unmatched bases: 5. Germline CDR1 reads SGHRS; CDR2 reads YFSETQ. The CDR3 totals 14 residues. The CDR3 spells CASSRTGLKETQYF. CDR3 coding DNA: TGCGCCAGCAGCCGGACAGGGTTGAAAGAGACCCAGTACTTC.

This chain joins TRBV5-4 and TRBJ1-3, with 7 bases fitting TRBD1. The CDR3 extends over 17 amino acids. Germline V lookup: CDR1 SGHNT, CDR2 YYREEE (reference sequence). Trimming removed 0 bases from V and 2 bases from J; junction bases left unmatched: 8. CDR3 amino acids: CASSLAPLTGTGNTIYF. The CDR3 DNA sequence: TGTGCCAGCAGCTTGGCCCCCTTGACAGGGACTGGAAACACCATATATTTT.

This chain connects TRBV10-3 to TRBJ2-1; tentatively, D is TRBD1 (5 bases). Trimming left V 4 bases short and J 4 bases short, with 11 bases between. Germline V gene data show CDR1 as ENHRY and CDR2 as SYGVKD. CDR3 length: 14 residues. This CDR3 reads CAISVRGSYNEQFF. The CDR3 coding sequence is TGTGCCATCAGTGTAAGGGGATCTTACAATGAGCAGTTCTTC.

The rearrangement uses TRBV11-3 and TRBJ2-5; possibly TRBD2 for D (5 bases). Germline CDR1 and CDR2: SGHNT and YENEEA. V gave up 5 bases and J gave up 2 bases, with 12 bases separating them. The CDR3 sequence is 14 residues long. The CDR3 DNA sequence: TGTGCCAGCAGCCGCTCGGGGAATCAAGAGACCCAGTACTTC. Amino acid sequence: CASSRSGNQETQYF.

The chain is built from TRBV7-3 and TRBJ1-2, with 10 bases aligning to TRBD1. The length of the CDR3 is 16 residues. Germline CDR1 SGHTA, CDR2 FQGTGA. The ends lost 5 bases at V and 8 bases at J; junction bases unmatched: 14. CDR3 nucleotides: TGTGCCAGCAGCCTAGATTCCGGGACAGGGGCGTCCGGCTACACCTTC. It yields the protein CASSLDSGTGASGYTF.

The V gene is TRBV28, the J gene TRBJ1-5; 9 bases map to TRBD1. The CDR3 spans 16 residues. Looked up from germline, CDR1 is MDHEN and CDR2 is SYDVKM. Losses at the gene ends were 6 bases for V and 6 bases for J; bases not matched to a gene: 12. CDR3 nucleotides: TGTGCCAGCAGCCTAAGTACAGGGGGCTGGGGTCAGCCCCAGCATTTT. It is translated as CASSLSTGGWGQPQHF.

The J gene is TRBJ2-1, the V gene TRBV19; 7 bases line up with TRBD1. This CDR3 is 16 amino acids long. Germline lookup yields CDR1 LNHDA and CDR2 SQIVND (reference sequence). The V and J ends lost 4 bases and 1 base, in that order; junction bases with no gene match: 7. For the CDR3, the DNA is TGTGCCAGTAGTAGACAGGGAACGGGGTCCTACAATGAGCAGTTCTTC. Its translation is CASSRQGTGSYNEQFF.

The chain carries TRBV7-8 and TRBJ1-5; maybe TRBD1 (5 bases). CDR3 length: 15 residues. Between the trimmed V and J ends, which lost 1 base and 4 bases, there was a span of 11 bases. CDR1 SGHVS and CDR2 FQNEAQ come from the germline V gene. CDR3 coding DNA: TGTGCCAGCAGCTTAGTCGGGGGGACTAATCAGCCCCAGCATTTT. The encoded protein is CASSLVGGTNQPQHF.

This clone was observed a few times. The chain combines TRBV18 with TRBJ1-5; 7 nucleotides align to TRBD1. The CDR3 loop spans 14 amino acids. CDR1 and CDR2 (germline): KGHSH, LQKENI. Trimming took 3 bases from V and 6 from J; bases not matched to a gene: 5. CDR3 region: CASSPTGSGQPQHF. In nucleotides, the CDR3 is TGTGCCAGCTCACCGACAGGGTCAGGTCAGCCCCAGCATTTT. The full variable domain, in which reference TRBV18 and TRBJ1-5 provide the parts outside the CDR3, is NAGVMQNPRHLVRRRGQEARLRCSPMKGHSHVYWYRQLPEEGLKFMVYLQKENIIDESGMPKERFSAEFPKEGPSILRIQQVVRGDSAAYFCASSPTGSGQPQHFGDGTRLSIL.

This clone has only a few counts. This chain links TRBV7-2 with TRBJ1-5, with D possibly matching TRBD1 (6 bases). The V end lost 1 base, the J end lost 7 bases, and 14 bases lay between the germline ends. The germline V gene has CDR1 SGHTA and CDR2 FQGNSA. The CDR3 consists of 15 residues. The CDR3, as DNA: TGTGCCAGCAGCTTAGGTACAGGGCTCGGGCAGCCCCAGCATTTT. This sequence encodes CASSLGTGLGQPQHF.

This clone was counted a few times. The V and J genes are TRBV10-1 and TRBJ2-2, with 7 bases identical to TRBD2. The CDR3 is made up of 13 amino acids. Germline loops: CDR1 WNHNN, CDR2 SYGVQD (reference sequence). V shed 9 bases and J 7 bases; nucleotides not matched to a gene: 8. The CDR3 reads CASQRGRDGELFF. The DNA for the CDR3 is TGCGCCAGTCAGCGGGGAAGAGACGGGGAGCTGTTTTTT.

The J gene is TRBJ2-1, the V gene TRBV5-1; D might be TRBD1 (6 bases). V gave up 4 bases and J gave up 2 bases, with 13 bases separating them. This CDR3 spans 15 amino acids. CDR1 and CDR2 (germline): SGHRS, YFSETQ. The CDR3 DNA follows: TGCGCCAGCAGCCGAGAGGGGGAACCCTACAATGAGCAGTTCTTC. Translating gives CASSREGEPYNEQFF.

The chain is built from TRBV5-4 and TRBJ2-7, with 7 bases matching TRBD1. The CDR3 length is 18 residues. J lost 2 bases, V lost 1 base, and 15 bases had no gene match. Germline lookup yields CDR1 SGHNT and CDR2 YYREEE (reference sequence). CDR3 region: CASSLIGQVGQRTYEQYF. CDR3 in DNA: TGTGCCAGCAGCTTGATAGGCCAAGTGGGACAGCGAACCTACGAGCAGTACTTC. The whole variable domain, filled in from reference TRBV5-4 and TRBJ2-7, reads ETGVTQSPTHLIKTRGQQVTLRCSSQSGHNTVSWYQQALGQGPQFIFQYYREEENGRGNFPPRFSGLQFPNYSSELNVNALELDDSALYLCASSLIGQVGQRTYEQYFGPGTRLTVT.

This clone appeared a few times. The CDR3 DNA reads TGTGCCAGCAGCCAAGAACAGGAAAGGTCACCCCTCCACTTT. It encodes CASSQEQERSPLHF. The rearrangement links TRBV3-1 (or the pseudogene TRBV3-2) to TRBJ1-6; TRBD1 might be the D (5 bases). With 0 bases removed from V and 10 bases from J, the gap between germline ends came to 10 bases. This CDR3 spans 14 amino acids. CDR1 is LGHDT and CDR2 is YNNKEL in the germline V gene (reference sequence).

The chain couples TRBV11-2 to TRBJ2-5, with D hard to call. Germline CDR1 and CDR2: SGHAT and FQNNGV. Trimming removed 5 bases at V and 5 bases at J, with 12 bases between. The CDR3 loop spans 13 amino acids. CDR3 sequence (DNA): TGTGCCAGCAGCCATGTGGCTCTGGAGACCCAGTACTTC. Translation: CASSHVALETQYF.

V gene TRBV6-1 combines with J gene TRBJ2-7; 9 bases agree with TRBD1. The germline CDR1 and CDR2 sequences are MNHNS and SASEGT. Trimming cost V 3 bases and J 3 bases; bases outside gene matches: 3. The CDR3 is 14 residues long. The CDR3 reads CASSDMTGGYEQYV. CDR3 coding DNA: TGTGCCAGCAGTGATATGACAGGGGGCTACGAGCAGTACGTC.

The chain recombines TRBV4-2 with TRBJ1-2, with D perhaps TRBD1 (5 bases). V was clipped by 3 bases and J by 5 bases, with 13 bases between them. Looked up from germline, CDR1 is LGHNA and CDR2 is YNFKEQ. The CDR3 loop spans 14 amino acids. DNA for the CDR3: TGTGCCAGCAGCCAGACCGGGACTCTATATGGCTACACCTTC. This codes for CASSQTGTLYGYTF.

The chain recombines TRBV10-3 with TRBJ1-2; tentative D call: TRBD1 (6 bases). CDR3 length: 13 amino acids. V dropped 7 bases and J dropped 4 bases, with 13 bases sitting between them. CDR1 and CDR2 (germline): ENHRY, SYGVKD. The CDR3 is CAITSRGGYGYTF. CDR3 bases: TGTGCCATCACGTCCAGGGGCGGCTATGGCTACACCTTC.